Each of the 19 T cell receptor beta chains below was sequenced from the same sample in a study of human T cells and chemical hapten exposure. TCRdb processed the RACE reads anew with MiXCR; each CDR3 protein has one entry. The sample includes around 77,000 distinct CDR3 sequences, around 10% of them seen just once. The sample's time point: patch test 1, 2 weeks after DPC sensitization. As to treatment: therapeutic diphenylcyclopropenone sensitization with weekly scalp DPC. The sample consisted of whole blood, taken in connection with sensitization to the hapten diphenylcyclopropenone (DPC). The receptor set was obtained from a woman aged 40 to 50 with alopecia areata. Some clones in this sample may be carry-over from other donors' samples.

As concerns this clonotype: A read error may explain this, as a much larger clone is one base away. V and J are TRBV7-2 and TRBJ2-1, with 10 bases that match TRBD2. From germline, CDR1 is SGHTA and CDR2 FQGNSA. The CDR3 extends over 15 amino acids. CDR3 sequence (DNA): TGTGCCAACAGCTTAAAACTAGCGGGATACAATGAGCAGTTCTTC. This sequence encodes CANSLKLAGYNEQFF.

This clonotype showed up just a few times. This chain uses TRBV28 with TRBJ2-7, with 10 bases identical to TRBD1. Germline CDR1 MDHEN, CDR2 SYDVKM. CDR3 size: 14 residues. Trimming removed 6 bases from V and 3 bases from J; junction bases left unmatched: 5. CDR3 sequence (DNA): TGTGCCAGCAGCCGGACAGGGGGATTCTACGAGCAGTACTTC. It yields the protein CASSRTGGFYEQYF.

This clonotype came up a few times. The chain couples TRBV29-1 to TRBJ1-2; 8 positions match TRBD1. Losses at the gene ends were 4 bases for V and 4 bases for J; bases not matched to a gene: 8. The germline V gene has CDR1 SQVTM and CDR2 ANQGSEA. The length of the CDR3 is 14 residues. Here the CDR3 reads CSVATGVDLYGYTF. Here the CDR3 DNA reads TGCAGCGTTGCGACAGGGGTGGACCTCTATGGCTACACCTTC.

This clonotype was counted at least ten times. The chain uses TRBV10-3 and TRBJ2-7; D is ambiguous. The germline gives CDR1 ENHRY, CDR2 SYGVKD. The CDR3 has 10 residues. The germline V and J ends were trimmed by 8 bases and 6 bases, with 8 bases remaining between them. CDR3 sequence reads: CAIGNSEQYF. The CDR3 DNA sequence: TGTGCCATCGGGAATTCCGAGCAGTACTTC.

This clonotype was counted ten times or more. This chain links TRBV7-9 with TRBJ2-3, with TRBD2 as a possible D gene (6 bases). The V gene lost 7 bases and the J gene lost 0 bases, with 8 bases spanning the gap. CDR1 and CDR2 (germline): SEHNR, FQNEAQ (reference sequence). The CDR3 consists of 13 residues. CDR3 protein: CASTSGSTDTQYF. In DNA form, the CDR3 reads TGTGCCAGCACAAGCGGGAGCACAGATACGCAGTATTTT.

This clonotype was counted ten times or more. The J gene is TRBJ1-1, the V gene TRBV29-1; D gene unclear. The V end was cut by 3 bases, the J end by 4 bases, with 9 bases between. Germline V gene data show CDR1 as SQVTM and CDR2 as ANQGSEA. The CDR3 length is 12 residues. The CDR3 coding sequence is TGCAGCGTTGACTTCGGGTCCACTGAAGCTTTCTTT. It specifies CSVDFGSTEAFF.

The rearrangement joins TRBV5-4 to TRBJ2-2; 8 nucleotides line up with TRBD2. J lost 7 bases, V lost 0 bases, and 2 bases had no gene match. The CDR3 totals 14 residues. Per germline, CDR1 SGHNT and CDR2 YYREEE (reference sequence). CDR3 DNA sequence: TGTGCCAGCAGCTTGGCAACTAGCGGCGGGGAGCTGTTTTTT. Translation: CASSLATSGGELFF.

This clonotype was seen a few times. The V call is TRBV10-3, the J call TRBJ1-1, with TRBD1 as a possible D gene (5 bases). CDR3 length: 13 residues. The V and J ends lost 10 bases and 5 bases respectively, with 17 bases between them. CDR1 and CDR2 (germline): ENHRY, SYGVKD. The CDR3 region has the DNA TGTGCCACCCTAAGCAGGGAAGGTACTGAAGCTTTCTTT. This translates into CATLSREGTEAFF.

This clonotype was observed many times. V usage is TRBV5-5 and J usage is TRBJ2-2, with TRBD1 identical over 8 bases. The ends lost 2 bases at V and 5 bases at J; junction bases unmatched: 8. Germline V CDR1 and CDR2: SGHKS, YYEKEE (reference sequence). The CDR3 spans 16 residues. The CDR3: CASSFPGQGRTGELFF. The CDR3 nucleotides read TGTGCCAGCAGCTTCCCCGGACAGGGAAGGACCGGGGAGCTGTTTTTT.

The sample holds many counts of this clonotype. The J gene is TRBJ1-1, the V gene TRBV12-2; the table's D call TRBD1 went unverified against the DNA. TRBV12-2 represents a pseudogene. The CDR3 loop spans 19 amino acids. The CDR3 DNA reads as TGTGCAAGTCGTTTCCCCGGACAGGGAGAGGAACAAAGCCACACTGAAGCTTTCTTT. Residues: CASRFPGQGEEQSHTEAFF.

This clonotype was counted ten times or more. The chain has TRBV20-1 and TRBJ1-5; 7 bases align to TRBD1. Germline trimming cut 5 bases from V and 4 bases from J; bases unmatched to any gene: 8. The CDR3 contains 14 residues. Germline V lookup: CDR1 DFQATT, CDR2 SNEGSKA (reference sequence). CDR3 protein: CSAWGQGVNQPQHF. The CDR3, as DNA: TGCAGTGCTTGGGGGCAGGGGGTAAATCAGCCCCAGCATTTT.

This clonotype came up a few times. This chain uses TRBV5-4 with TRBJ2-5; a weak D match, TRBD2 (6 bases). This CDR3 has 15 amino acids. Trimming took 1 base from V and 5 from J, leaving 15 bases between them. Germline V gene lookup returns CDR1 SGHNT and CDR2 YYREEE (reference sequence). In nucleotides, the CDR3 is TGTGCCAGCAGCTTGCGTTTTCAGGGAGGTGAGACCCAGTACTTC. As protein: CASSLRFQGGETQYF.

The chain uses TRBV27 and TRBJ2-1; 15 positions match TRBD2. Losses at the gene ends were 5 bases for V and 0 bases for J; bases not matched to a gene: 5. The CDR3 sequence is 18 residues long. Germline V gene lookup returns CDR1 MNHEY and CDR2 SMNVEV (reference sequence). DNA for the CDR3: TGTGCCAGCAGTAGGACTAGCGGGGGGGGGACCTCCTACAATGAGCAGTTCTTC. Translated: CASSRTSGGGTSYNEQFF.

Many counts were recorded for this clonotype. The J gene is TRBJ1-1, the V gene TRBV29-1; D not certain. This CDR3 region has 12 residues. Trimming left V 6 bases short and J 0 bases short, with 8 bases between. Germline loops: CDR1 SQVTM, CDR2 ANQGSEA. CDR3 sequence: CSVGGMNTEAFF. The DNA for the CDR3 is TGCAGCGTAGGAGGCATGAACACTGAAGCTTTCTTT. The entire variable domain, with the rest obtained from reference TRBV29-1 and TRBJ1-1, is as follows: SAVISQKPSRDICQRGTSLTIQCQVDSQVTMMFWYRQQPGQSLTLIATANQGSEATYESGFVIDKFPISRPNLTFSTLTVSNMSPEDSSIYLCSVGGMNTEAFFGQGTRLTVV.

The chain is built from TRBV11-2 and TRBJ1-1; 7 bases align to TRBD1. V lost 6 bases to trimming and J lost 2 bases; unmatched junction nucleotides: 6. Germline-derived CDR1 and CDR2 are SGHAT and FQNNGV. The CDR3 consists of 14 residues. The CDR3 nucleotides are TGTGCCAGCAGGTCGGGGGACAGCAACACTGAAGCTTTCTTT. Encoded protein: CASRSGDSNTEAFF.

There are many counts of this clonotype. Here the CDR3 DNA reads TGCAGTGCTAGTCGGGGGGGCCAAACCGGGGAGCTGTTTTTT. Translating it yields CSASRGGQTGELFF. The gene calls are TRBV20-1 and TRBJ2-2; 8 bases align to TRBD2. V gave up 3 bases and J gave up 5 bases; unmatched junction bases: 5. The length of the CDR3 is 14 residues. The germline CDR1 and CDR2 sequences are DFQATT and SNEGSKA (reference sequence).

At least ten counts were recorded for this clonotype. The gene calls are TRBV4-1 and TRBJ2-3, with 7 nucleotides matching TRBD2. This CDR3 has 15 amino acids. V shed 1 base, J shed 6 bases, and the junction held 7 bases outside the gene matches. Looked up from germline, CDR1 is MGHRA and CDR2 is YSYEKL. In DNA form, the CDR3 reads TGCGCCAGCAGCCAAGGGTCTAGCGGTAGGGATACGCAGTATTTT. It specifies CASSQGSSGRDTQYF.

This clonotype was counted many times. The chain joins TRBV9 to TRBJ1-6, with D perhaps matching TRBD1 (6 bases). This CDR3 has 15 amino acids. The V end lost 0 bases, the J end lost 7 bases, and 11 bases lay between the germline ends. Germline loops: CDR1 SGDLS, CDR2 YYNGEE. CDR3 sequence (DNA): TGTGCCAGCAGCGTAGAAGGGGGGCGAAATTCACCCCTCCACTTT. Translation gives CASSVEGGRNSPLHF.

The chain joins TRBV6-6 to TRBJ2-6; D is ambiguous. The CDR3 is made up of 15 amino acids. Germline V gene sequence: CDR1 MNHNY, CDR2 SVGAGI (reference sequence). Trimming removed 4 bases at V and 2 bases at J, with 9 bases between. The CDR3 reads CASSSRFPGANVLTF. The CDR3 DNA sequence: TGTGCCAGCAGTTCTCGATTTCCTGGGGCCAACGTCCTGACTTTC.